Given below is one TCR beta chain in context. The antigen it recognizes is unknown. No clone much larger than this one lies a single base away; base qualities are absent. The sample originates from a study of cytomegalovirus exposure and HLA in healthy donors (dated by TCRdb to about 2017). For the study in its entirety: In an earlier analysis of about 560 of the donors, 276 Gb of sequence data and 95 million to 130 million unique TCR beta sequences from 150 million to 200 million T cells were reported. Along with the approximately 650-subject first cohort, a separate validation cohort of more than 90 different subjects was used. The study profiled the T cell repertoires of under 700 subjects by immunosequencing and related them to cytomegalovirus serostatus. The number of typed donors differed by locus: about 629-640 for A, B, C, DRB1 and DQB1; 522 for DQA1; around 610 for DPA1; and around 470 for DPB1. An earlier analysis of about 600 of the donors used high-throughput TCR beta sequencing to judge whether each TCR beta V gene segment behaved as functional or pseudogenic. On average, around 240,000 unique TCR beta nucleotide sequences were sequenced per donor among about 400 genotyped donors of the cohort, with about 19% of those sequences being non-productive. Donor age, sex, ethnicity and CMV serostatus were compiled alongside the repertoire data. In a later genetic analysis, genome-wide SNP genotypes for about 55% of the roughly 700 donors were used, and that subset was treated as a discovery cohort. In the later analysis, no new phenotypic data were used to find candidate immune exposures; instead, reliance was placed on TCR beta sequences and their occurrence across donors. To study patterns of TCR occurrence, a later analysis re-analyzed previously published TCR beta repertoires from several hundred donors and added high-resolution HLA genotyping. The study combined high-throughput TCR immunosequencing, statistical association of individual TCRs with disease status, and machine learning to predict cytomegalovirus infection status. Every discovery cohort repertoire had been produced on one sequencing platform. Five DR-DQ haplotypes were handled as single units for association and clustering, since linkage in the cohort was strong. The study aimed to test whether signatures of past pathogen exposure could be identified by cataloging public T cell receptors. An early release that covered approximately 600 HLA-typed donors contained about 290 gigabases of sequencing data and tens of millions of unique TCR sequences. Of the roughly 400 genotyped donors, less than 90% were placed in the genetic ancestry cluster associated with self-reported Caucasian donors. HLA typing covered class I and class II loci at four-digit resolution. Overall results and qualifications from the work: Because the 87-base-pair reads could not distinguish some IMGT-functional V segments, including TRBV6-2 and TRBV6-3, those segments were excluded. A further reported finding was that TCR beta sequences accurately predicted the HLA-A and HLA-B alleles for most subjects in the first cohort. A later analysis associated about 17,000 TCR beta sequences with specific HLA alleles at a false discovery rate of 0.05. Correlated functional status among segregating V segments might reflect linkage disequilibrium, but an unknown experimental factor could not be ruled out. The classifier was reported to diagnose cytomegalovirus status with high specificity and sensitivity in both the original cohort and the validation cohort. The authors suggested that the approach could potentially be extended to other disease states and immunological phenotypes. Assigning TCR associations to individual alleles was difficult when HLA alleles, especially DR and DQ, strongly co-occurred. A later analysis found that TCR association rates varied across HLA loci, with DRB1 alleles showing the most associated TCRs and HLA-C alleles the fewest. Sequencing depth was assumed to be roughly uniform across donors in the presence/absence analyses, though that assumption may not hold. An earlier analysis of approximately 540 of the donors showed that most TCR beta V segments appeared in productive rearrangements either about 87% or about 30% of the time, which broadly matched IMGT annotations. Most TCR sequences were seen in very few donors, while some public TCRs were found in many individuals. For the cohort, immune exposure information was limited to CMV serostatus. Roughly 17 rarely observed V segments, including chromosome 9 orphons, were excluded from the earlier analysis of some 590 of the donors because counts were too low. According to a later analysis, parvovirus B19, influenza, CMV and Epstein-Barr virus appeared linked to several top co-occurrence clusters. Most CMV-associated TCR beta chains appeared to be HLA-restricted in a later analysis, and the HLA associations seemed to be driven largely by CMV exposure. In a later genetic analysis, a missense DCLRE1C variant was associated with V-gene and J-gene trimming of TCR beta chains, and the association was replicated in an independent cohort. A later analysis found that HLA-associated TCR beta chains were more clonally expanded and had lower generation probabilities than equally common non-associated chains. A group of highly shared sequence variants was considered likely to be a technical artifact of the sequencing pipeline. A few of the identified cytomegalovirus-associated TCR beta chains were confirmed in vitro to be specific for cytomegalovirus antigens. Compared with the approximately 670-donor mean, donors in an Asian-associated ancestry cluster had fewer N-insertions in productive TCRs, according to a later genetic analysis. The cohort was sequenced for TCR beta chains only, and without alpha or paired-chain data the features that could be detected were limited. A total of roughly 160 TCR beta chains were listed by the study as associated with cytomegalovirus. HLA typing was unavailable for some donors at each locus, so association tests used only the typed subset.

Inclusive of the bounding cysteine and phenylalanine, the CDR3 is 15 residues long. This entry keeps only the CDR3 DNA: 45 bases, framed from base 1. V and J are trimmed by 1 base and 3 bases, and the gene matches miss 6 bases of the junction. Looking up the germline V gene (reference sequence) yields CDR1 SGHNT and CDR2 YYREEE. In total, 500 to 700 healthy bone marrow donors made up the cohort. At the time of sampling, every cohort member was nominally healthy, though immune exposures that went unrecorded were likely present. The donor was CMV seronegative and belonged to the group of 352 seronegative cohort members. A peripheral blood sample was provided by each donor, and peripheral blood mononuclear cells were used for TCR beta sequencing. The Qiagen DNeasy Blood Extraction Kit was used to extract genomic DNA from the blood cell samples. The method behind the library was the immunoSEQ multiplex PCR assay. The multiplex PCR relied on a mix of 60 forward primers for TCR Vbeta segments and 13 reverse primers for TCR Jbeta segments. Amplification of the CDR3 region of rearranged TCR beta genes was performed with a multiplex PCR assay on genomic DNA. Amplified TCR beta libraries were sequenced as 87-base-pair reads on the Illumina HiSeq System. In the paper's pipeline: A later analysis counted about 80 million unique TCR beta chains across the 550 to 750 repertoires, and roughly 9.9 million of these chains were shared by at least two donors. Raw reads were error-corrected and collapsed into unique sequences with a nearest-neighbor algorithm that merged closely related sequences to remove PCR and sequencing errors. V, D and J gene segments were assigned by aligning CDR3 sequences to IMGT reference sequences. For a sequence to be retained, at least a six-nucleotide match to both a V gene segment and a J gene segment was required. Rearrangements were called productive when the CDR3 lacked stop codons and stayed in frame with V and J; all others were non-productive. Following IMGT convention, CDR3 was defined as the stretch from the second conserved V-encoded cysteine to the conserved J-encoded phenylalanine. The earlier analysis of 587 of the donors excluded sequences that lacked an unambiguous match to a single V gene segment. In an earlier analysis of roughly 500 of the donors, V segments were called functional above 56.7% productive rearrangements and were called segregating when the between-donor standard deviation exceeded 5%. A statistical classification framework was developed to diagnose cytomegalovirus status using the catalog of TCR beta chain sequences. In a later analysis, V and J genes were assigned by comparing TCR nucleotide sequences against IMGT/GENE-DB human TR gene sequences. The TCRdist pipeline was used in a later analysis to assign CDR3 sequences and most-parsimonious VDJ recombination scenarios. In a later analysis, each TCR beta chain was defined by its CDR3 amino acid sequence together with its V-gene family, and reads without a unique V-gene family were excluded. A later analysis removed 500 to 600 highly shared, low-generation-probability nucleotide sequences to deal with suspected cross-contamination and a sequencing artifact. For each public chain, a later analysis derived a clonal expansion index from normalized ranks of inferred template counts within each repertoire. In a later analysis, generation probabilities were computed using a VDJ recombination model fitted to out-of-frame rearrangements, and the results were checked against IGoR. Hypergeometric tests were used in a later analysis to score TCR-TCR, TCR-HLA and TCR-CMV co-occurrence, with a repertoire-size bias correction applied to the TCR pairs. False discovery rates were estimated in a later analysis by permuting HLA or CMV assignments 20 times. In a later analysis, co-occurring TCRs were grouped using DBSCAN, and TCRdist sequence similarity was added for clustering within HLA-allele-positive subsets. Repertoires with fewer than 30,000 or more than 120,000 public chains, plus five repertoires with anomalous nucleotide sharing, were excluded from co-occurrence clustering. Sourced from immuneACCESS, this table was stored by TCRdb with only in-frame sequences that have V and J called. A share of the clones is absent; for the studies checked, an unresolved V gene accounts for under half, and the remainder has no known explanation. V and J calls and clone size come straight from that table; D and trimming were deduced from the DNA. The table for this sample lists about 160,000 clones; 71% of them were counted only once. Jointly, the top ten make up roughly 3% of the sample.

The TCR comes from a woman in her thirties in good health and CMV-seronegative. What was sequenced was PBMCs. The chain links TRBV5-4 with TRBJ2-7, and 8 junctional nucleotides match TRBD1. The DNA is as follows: TGTGCCAGCAGCTTGCCCGGGACAGGTCTCTACGAGCAGTACTTC. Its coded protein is CASSLPGTGLYEQYF.